These 5 T cell receptor beta chains were sequenced from one sample in a study of Ad26.COV2.S vaccination and SARS-CoV-2 variants. Treatment meaning: about 20 received Ad26.COV2.S at low or high dose, single or two shots; 5 received placebo; per-sample allocation not given. After the first vaccine or placebo injection, samples were drawn on day 63. The table came from immunoSEQ multiplex PCR; TCRdb's copy has only in-frame clones and leaves some out. The data hold 300,000 to 350,000 clones, with approximately 90% observed a single time. Sequencing was performed on peripheral blood, taken in a trial of Ad26.COV2.S vaccine versus placebo. Receptors originate from a person between 18 and 60 years old who received the Ad26.COV2.S COVID-19 vaccine or a placebo.

The V call is TRBV5-6, the J call TRBJ2-6, with D possibly being TRBD1 (5 bases). Germline V gene sequence: CDR1 SGHDT, CDR2 YYEEEE. V dropped 6 bases and J dropped 0 bases, with 13 bases sitting between them. This CDR3 spans 16 amino acids. The CDR3, as DNA: TGTGCCAGCACAGGGAACCCTTTCTCTGGGGCCAACGTCCTGACTTTC. Amino acids: CASTGNPFSGANVLTF.

CDR3 protein: CASRLAGNTGELFF. DNA for the CDR3: TGTGCCAGCCGACTAGCGGGAAACACCGGGGAGCTGTTTTTT. V and J are TRBV19 and TRBJ2-2, with 11 bases fitting TRBD2. The germline V gene has CDR1 LNHDA and CDR2 SQIVND (reference sequence). The CDR3 runs 14 residues. The V and J ends lost 9 bases and 2 bases, in that order; junction bases with no gene match: 2.

The V gene is TRBV25-1, the J gene TRBJ2-1, with 10 bases matching TRBD2. The germline V gene encodes CDR1 MGHDK and CDR2 SYGVNS. The CDR3 is made up of 16 amino acids. V dropped 1 base and J dropped 7; count of bases not matched to a gene: 7. CDR3 coding DNA: TGTGCCAGCAGTGAATGGTTGACTAGCGGGTCTAATGAGCAGTTCTTC. The encoded protein is CASSEWLTSGSNEQFF.

The chain has TRBV14 and TRBJ2-2; 11 nucleotides line up with TRBD2. Germline values: CDR1 SGHDN, CDR2 FVKESK. With V trimmed by 4 bases and J by 7 bases, 2 bases remained unmatched. This CDR3 region has 14 residues. The CDR3 protein is CASSRLAGLGELFF. Written as DNA, the CDR3 is TGTGCCAGCAGCCGACTAGCGGGGCTCGGGGAGCTGTTTTTT.

J is TRBJ2-3 and V is TRBV16; 8 bases are a match to TRBD2. Looked up from germline, CDR1 is KGHSY and CDR2 is FQNENV. There are 16 residues in the CDR3. The V segment lost 4 bases and the J segment 5 bases; nucleotides outside the gene matches: 11. Here the CDR3 reads CASSPRTGGAVDTQYF. The CDR3 DNA reads TGTGCCAGCAGCCCTCGAACGGGGGGGGCCGTAGATACGCAGTATTTT.